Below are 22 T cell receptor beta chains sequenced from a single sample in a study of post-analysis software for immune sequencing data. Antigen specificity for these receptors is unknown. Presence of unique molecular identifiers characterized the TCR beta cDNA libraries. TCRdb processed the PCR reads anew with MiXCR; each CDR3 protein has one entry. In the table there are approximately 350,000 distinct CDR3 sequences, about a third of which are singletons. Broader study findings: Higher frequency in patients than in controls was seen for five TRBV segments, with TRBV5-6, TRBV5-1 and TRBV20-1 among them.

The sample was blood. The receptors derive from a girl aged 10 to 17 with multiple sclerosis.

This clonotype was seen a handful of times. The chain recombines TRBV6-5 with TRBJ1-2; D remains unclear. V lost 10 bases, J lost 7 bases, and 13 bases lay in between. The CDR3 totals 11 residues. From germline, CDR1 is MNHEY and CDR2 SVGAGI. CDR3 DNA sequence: TGTGCCACCCAGTCTATCGGTGGCTACACCTTC. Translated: CATQSIGGYTF.

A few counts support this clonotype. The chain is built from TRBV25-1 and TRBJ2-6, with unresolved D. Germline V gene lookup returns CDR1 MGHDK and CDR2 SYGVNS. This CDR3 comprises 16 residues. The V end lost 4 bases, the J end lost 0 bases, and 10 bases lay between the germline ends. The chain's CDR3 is CASSGTHRSGANVLTF. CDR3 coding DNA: TGTGCCAGCAGTGGTACACACCGCTCTGGGGCCAACGTCCTGACTTTC.

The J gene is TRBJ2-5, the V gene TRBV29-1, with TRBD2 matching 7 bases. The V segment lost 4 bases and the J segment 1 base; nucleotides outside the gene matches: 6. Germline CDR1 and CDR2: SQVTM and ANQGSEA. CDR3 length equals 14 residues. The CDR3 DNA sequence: TGCAGCGTTGGGCTGGGCGGGGGCCAAGAGACCCAGTACTTC. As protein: CSVGLGGGQETQYF.

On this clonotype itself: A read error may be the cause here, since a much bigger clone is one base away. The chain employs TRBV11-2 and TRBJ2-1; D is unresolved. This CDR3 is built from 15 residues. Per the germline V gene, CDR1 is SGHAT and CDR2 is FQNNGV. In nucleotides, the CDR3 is TGTGTCAGCAGCTTAGAAAAGGGCCTCCTCAATGAGCAGTTCTTC. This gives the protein CVSSLEKGLLNEQFF. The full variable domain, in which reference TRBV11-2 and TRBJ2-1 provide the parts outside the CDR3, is EAGVAQSPRYKIIEKRQSVAFWCNPISGHATLYWYQQILGQGPKLLIQFQNNGVVDDSQLPKDRFSAERLKGVDSTLKIQPAKLEDSAVYLCVSSLEKGLLNEQFFGPGTRLTVL.

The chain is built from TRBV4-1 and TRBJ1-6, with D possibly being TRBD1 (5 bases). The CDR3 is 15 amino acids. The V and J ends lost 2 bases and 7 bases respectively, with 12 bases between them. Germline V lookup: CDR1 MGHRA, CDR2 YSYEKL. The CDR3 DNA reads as TGCGCCAGCAGCCAACCTCGGGACGCCAATTCACCCCTCCACTTT. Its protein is CASSQPRDANSPLHF.

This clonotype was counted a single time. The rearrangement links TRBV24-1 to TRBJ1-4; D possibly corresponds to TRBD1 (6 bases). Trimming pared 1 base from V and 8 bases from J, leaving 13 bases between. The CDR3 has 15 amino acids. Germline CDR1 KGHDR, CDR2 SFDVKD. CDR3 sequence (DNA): TGTGCCACCAGTGATTTCCAGGGGCTGCGGGAAAAACTGTTTTTT. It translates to CATSDFQGLREKLFF.

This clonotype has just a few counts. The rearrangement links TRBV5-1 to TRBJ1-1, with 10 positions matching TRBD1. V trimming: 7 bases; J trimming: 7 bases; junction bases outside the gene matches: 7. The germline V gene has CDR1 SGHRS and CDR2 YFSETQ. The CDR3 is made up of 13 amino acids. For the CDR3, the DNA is TGCGCCAGCCAGGGAGGGGACAGGGGTGAAGCTTTCTTT. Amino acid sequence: CASQGGDRGEAFF.

The CDR3 region has the DNA TGTGCCAGCAGTGACGCCACCTCAACCGAAGCTTTCTTT. Residues: CASSDATSTEAFF. The V call is TRBV6-1, the J call TRBJ1-1; the D is unclear. Germline lookup yields CDR1 MNHNS and CDR2 SASEGT. V lost 3 bases, J lost 8 bases, and 13 bases lay in between. CDR3 size: 13 residues.

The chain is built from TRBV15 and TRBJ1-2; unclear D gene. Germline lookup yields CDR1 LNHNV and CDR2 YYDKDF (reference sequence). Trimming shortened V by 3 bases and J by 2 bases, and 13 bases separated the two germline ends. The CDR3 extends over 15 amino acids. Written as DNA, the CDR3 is TGTGCCACCAGCAGCGGAATCGAGTCAAACTATGGCTACACCTTC. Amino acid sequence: CATSSGIESNYGYTF.

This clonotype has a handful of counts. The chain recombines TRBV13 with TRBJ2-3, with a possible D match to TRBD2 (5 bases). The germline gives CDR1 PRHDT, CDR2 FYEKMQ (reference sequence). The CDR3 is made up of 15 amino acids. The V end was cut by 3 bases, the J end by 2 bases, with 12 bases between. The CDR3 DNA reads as TGTGCCAGCAGCTTTGCAGGAGGTTACACAGATACGCAGTATTTT. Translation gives CASSFAGGYTDTQYF. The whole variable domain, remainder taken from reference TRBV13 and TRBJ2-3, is AAGVIQSPRHLIKEKRETATLKCYPIPRHDTVYWYQQGPGQDPQFLISFYEKMQSDKGSIPDRFSAQQFSDYHSELNMSSLELGDSALYFCASSFAGGYTDTQYFGPGTRLTVL.

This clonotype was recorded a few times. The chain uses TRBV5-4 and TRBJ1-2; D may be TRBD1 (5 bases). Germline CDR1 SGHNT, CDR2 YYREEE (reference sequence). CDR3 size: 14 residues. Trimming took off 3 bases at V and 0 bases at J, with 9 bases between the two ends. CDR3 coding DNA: TGTGCCAGCAGCTCGGGACTCGCTAACTATGGCTACACCTTC. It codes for CASSSGLANYGYTF.

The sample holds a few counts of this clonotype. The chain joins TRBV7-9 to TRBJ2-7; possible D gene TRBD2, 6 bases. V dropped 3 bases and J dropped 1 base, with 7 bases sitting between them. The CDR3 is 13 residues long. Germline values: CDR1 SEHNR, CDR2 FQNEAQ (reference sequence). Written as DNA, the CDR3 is TGTGCCAGCAGCTTCCGGGAGTCCTACGAGCAGTACTTC. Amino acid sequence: CASSFRESYEQYF.

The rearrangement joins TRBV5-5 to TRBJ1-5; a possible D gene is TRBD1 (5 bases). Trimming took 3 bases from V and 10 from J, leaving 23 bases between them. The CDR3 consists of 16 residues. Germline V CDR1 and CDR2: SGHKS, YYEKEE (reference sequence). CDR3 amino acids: CASSSSTGTLRIPQHF. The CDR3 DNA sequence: TGTGCCAGCAGCTCGTCAACCGGGACCCTCCGTATACCCCAGCATTTT.

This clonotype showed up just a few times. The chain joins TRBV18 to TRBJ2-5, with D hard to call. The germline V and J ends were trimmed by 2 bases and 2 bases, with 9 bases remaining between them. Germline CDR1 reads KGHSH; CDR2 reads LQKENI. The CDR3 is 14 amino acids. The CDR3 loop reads CASSPEPTQETQYF. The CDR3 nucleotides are TGTGCCAGCTCACCAGAGCCTACTCAAGAGACCCAGTACTTC.

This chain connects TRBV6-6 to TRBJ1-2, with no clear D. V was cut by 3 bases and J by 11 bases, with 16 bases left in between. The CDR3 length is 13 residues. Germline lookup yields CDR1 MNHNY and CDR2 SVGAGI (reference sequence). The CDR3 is CASSYMGPESYTF. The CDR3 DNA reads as TGTGCCAGCAGTTATATGGGCCCCGAATCATACACCTTC.

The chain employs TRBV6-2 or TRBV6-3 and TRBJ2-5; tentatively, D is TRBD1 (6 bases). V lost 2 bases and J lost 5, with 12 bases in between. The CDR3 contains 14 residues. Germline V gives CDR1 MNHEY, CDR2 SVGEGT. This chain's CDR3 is CASSYGRGWETQYF. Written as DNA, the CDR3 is TGTGCCAGCAGTTACGGCAGGGGATGGGAGACCCAGTACTTC.

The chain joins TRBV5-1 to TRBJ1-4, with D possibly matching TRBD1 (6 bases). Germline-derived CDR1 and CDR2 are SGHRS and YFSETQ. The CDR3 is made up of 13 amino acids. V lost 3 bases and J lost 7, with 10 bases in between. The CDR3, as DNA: TGCGCCAGCAGCTCTGACAGGAGTGAAAAACTGTTTTTT. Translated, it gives CASSSDRSEKLFF.

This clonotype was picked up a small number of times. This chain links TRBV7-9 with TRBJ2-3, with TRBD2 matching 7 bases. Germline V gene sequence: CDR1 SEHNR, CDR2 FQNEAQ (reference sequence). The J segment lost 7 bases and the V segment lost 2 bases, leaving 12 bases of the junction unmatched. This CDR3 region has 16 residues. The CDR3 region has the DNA TGTGCCAGCAGCTTAATGGCTGGGGGAGGGGCAAATACGCAGTATTTT. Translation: CASSLMAGGGANTQYF.

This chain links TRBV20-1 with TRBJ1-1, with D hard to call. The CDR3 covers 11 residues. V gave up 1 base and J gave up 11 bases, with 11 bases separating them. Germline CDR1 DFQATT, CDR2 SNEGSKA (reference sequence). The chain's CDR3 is CSARGRPGAFF. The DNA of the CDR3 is TGCAGTGCTAGAGGTAGACCTGGGGCTTTCTTT.

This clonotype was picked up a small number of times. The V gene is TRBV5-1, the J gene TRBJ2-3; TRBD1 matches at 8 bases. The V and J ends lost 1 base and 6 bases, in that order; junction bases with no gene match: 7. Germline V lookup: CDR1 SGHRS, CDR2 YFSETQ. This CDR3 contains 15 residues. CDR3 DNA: TGCGCCAGCAGCTTGAGCGACAGGGGCGGCGATACGCAGTATTTT. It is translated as CASSLSDRGGDTQYF.

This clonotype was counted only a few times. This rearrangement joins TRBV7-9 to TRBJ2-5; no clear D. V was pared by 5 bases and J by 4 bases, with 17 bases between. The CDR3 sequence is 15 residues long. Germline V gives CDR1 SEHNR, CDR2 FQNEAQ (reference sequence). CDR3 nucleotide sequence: TGTGCCAGCAGCCCTTGGGAAGGGCTTAGAGAGACCCAGTACTTC. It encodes CASSPWEGLRETQYF.

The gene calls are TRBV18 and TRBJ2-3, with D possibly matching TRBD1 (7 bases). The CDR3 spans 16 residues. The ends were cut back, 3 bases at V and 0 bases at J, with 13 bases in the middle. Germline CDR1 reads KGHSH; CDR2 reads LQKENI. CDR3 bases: TGTGCCAGCTCACCCACGACAGGGACTAGCACAGATACGCAGTATTTT. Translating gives CASSPTTGTSTDTQYF.